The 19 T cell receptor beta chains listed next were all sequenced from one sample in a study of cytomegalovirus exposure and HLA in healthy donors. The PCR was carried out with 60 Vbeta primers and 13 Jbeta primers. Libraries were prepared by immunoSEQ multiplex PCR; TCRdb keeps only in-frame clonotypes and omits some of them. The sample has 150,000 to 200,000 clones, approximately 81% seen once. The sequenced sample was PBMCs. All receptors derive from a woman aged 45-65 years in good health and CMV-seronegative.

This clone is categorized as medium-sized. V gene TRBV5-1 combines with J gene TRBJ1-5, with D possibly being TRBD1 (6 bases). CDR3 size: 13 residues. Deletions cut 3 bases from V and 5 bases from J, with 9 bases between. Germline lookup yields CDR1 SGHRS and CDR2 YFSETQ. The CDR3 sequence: CASSYEGDQPQHF. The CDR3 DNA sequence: TGCGCCAGCAGCTACGAGGGGGATCAGCCCCAGCATTTT. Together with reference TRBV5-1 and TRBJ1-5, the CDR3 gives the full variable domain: KAGVTQTPRYLIKTRGQQVTLSCSPISGHRSVSWYQQTPGQGLQFLFEYFSETQRNKGNFPGRFSGRQFSNSRSEMNVSTLELGDSALYLCASSYEGDQPQHFGDGTRLSIL.

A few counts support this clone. Written as DNA, the CDR3 is TGTGCCAGCAGTTTATGGGGGGGTGCTGGGGCCAACGTCCTGACTTTC. It encodes CASSLWGGAGANVLTF. The chain has TRBV28 and TRBJ2-6; D is perhaps TRBD2 (6 bases). Trimming stripped 0 bases from V and 2 bases from J, with 8 bases between. The CDR3 loop spans 16 amino acids. CDR1 and CDR2 from the germline V gene are MDHEN and SYDVKM.

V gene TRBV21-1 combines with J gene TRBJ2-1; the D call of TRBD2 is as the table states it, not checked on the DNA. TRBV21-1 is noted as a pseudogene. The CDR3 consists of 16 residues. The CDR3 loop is CASSGLLGSSGRVLFF. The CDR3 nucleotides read TGTGCCAGCAGCGGACTTTTAGGTTCTAGCGGGAGGGTCCTGTTCTTC.

CDR3 region: CSVDLGARTGELFF. CDR3 nucleotides: TGCAGCGTTGATCTGGGGGCGCGTACCGGGGAGCTGTTTTTT. The chain joins TRBV29-1 to TRBJ2-2; tentative D call: TRBD1 (6 bases). CDR1 and CDR2 from the germline V gene are SQVTM and ANQGSEA. V dropped 3 bases and J dropped 5 bases, with 13 bases sitting between them. This CDR3 comprises 14 residues.

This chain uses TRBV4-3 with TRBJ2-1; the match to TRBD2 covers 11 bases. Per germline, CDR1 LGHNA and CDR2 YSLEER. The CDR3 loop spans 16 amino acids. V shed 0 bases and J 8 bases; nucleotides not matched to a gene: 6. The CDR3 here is CASSQEASGRKDEQFF. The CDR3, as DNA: TGCGCCAGCAGCCAAGAGGCTAGCGGGAGGAAGGATGAGCAGTTCTTC.

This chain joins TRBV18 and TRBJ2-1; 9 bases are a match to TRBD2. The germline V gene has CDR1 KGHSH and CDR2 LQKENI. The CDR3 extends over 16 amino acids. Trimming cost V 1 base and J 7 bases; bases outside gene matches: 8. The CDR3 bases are TGTGCCAGCTCACCACTTAGCGGGAGATTTGGGAATGAGCAGTTCTTC. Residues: CASSPLSGRFGNEQFF.

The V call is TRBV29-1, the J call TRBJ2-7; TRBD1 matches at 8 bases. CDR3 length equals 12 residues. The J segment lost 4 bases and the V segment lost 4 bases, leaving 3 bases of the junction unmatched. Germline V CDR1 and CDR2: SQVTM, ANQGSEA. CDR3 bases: TGCAGCGTTGCACAGGGGGGATACGAGCAGTACTTC. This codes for CSVAQGGYEQYF.

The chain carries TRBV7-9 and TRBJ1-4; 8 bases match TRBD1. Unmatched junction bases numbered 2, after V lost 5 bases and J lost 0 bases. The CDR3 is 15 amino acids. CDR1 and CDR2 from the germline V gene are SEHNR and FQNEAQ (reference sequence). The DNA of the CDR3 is TGTGCCAGCAGCGGGACAGGTGCAACTAATGAAAAACTGTTTTTT. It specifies CASSGTGATNEKLFF.

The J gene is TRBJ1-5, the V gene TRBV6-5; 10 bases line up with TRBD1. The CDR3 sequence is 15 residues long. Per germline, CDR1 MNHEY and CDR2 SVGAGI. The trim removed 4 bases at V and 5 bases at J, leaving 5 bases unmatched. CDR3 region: CASSLDRGQDQPQHF. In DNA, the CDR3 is TGTGCCAGCAGTTTAGACAGGGGGCAGGATCAGCCCCAGCATTTT.

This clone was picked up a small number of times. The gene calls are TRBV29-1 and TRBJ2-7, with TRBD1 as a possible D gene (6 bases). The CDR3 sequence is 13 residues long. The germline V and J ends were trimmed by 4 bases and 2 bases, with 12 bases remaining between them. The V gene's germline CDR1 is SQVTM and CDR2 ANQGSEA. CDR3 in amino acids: CSVVLQGAYEQYF. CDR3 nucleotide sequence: TGCAGCGTTGTATTACAGGGCGCCTACGAGCAGTACTTC.

CDR3 nucleotides: TGTGCCAGCAGCTCCAGACTAGATAGCAATCAGCCCCAGCATTTT. This gives the protein CASSSRLDSNQPQHF. This rearrangement joins TRBV7-2 to TRBJ1-5; D is undetermined. The CDR3 is 15 amino acids. Trimming stripped 4 bases from V and 0 bases from J, with 10 bases between. Germline V gene data show CDR1 as SGHTA and CDR2 as FQGNSA.

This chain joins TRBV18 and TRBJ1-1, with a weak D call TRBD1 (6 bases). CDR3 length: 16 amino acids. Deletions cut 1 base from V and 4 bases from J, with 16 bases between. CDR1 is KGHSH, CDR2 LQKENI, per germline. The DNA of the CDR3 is TGTGCCAGCTCACCACTCGGACAGAAATCATCCACTGAAGCTTTCTTT. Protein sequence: CASSPLGQKSSTEAFF.

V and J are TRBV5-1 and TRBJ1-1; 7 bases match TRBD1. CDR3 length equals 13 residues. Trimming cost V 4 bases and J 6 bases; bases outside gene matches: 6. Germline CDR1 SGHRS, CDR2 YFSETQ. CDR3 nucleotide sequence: TGCGCCAGCAGCCTGAACAGGGGAGCTGAAGCTTTCTTT. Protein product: CASSLNRGAEAFF.

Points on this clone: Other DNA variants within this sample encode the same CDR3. CDR3 nucleotide sequence: TGTGCCAGTAGTATAGTAAGTGGAGGCAATCAGCCCCAGCATTTT. Amino acid sequence: CASSIVSGGNQPQHF. The chain is built from TRBV19 and TRBJ1-5, with D unresolved. Looked up from germline, CDR1 is LNHDA and CDR2 is SQIVND (reference sequence). This CDR3 contains 15 residues. The V gene lost 1 base and the J gene lost 2 bases, with 9 bases spanning the gap.

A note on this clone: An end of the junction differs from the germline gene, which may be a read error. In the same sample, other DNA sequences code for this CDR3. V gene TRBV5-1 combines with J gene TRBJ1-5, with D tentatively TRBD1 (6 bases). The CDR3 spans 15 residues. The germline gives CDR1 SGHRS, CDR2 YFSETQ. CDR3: CASRRTAISNQPQHF. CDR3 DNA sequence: TGCGCCAGCAGACGGACAGCGATAAGCAATCAACCCCAGCATTTT.

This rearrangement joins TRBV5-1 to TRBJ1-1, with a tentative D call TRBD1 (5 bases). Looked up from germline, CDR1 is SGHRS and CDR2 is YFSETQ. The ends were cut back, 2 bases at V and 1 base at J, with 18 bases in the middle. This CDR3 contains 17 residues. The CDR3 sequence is CASSFLAGFNRNTEAFF. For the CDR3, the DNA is TGCGCCAGCAGCTTTCTGGCAGGGTTTAATCGGAACACTGAAGCTTTCTTT.

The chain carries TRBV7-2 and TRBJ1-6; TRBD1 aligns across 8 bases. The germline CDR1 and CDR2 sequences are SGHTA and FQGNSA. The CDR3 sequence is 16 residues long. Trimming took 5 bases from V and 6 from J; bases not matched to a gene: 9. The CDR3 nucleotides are TGTGCCAGCAGCCCGAGACAGGGGTTAGGTAATTCACCCCTCCACTTT. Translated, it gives CASSPRQGLGNSPLHF.

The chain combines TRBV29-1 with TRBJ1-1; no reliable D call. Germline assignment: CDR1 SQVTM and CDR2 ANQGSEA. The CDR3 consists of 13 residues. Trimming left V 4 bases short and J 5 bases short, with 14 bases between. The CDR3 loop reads CSVVFGVGTEAFF. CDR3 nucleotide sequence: TGCAGCGTTGTTTTCGGGGTCGGAACTGAAGCTTTCTTT.

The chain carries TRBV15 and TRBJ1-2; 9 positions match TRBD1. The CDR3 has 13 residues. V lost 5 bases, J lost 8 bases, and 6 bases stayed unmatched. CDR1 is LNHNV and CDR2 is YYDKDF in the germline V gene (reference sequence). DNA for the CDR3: TGTGCCACCAGCTTACGGGACAGGGAAGGCTACACCTTC. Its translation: CATSLRDREGYTF.